This TCR beta chain stems from a study of blood T cell repertoires in COVID-19. In the study overall: COVID-19 samples collected from the United States, Italy and Spain covered acute and convalescent phases. Nucleic acid was either cDNA or gDNA, and it came from T cells, B-cell-depleted T cells, or PBMCs.

This CDR3 has 14 amino acids. Per germline, CDR1 KGHDR and CDR2 SFDVKD. V was cut by 9 bases and J by 5 bases, with 18 bases left in between. Original processing notes: Using reference gene primer amplification, nucleated cell counts were estimated. The assay was immunoSEQ multiplex PCR, and TCRdb's table has in-frame clones only and misses some. V and J calls and clone size follow that table, whereas D and trimming were derived from the DNA. The profile shows approximately 90,000 clones, nearly 90% of them singletons. This TCR came from a man aged 45-60 years with acute or convalescent COVID-19. This chain connects TRBV24-1 to TRBJ2-5; perhaps TRBD2 as D (6 bases). Sequencing used peripheral blood. The CDR3 reads CATSLGGGSETQYF. The CDR3 nucleotides read TGTGCCACCTCACTGGGGGGAGGAAGCGAGACCCAGTACTTC.